These 16 T cell receptor beta chains were sequenced from one sample in a study of CD8 T cells in ankylosing spondylitis. Each CDR3 protein is one row after TCRdb ran MiXCR on the 5' RACE reads. Among about 150,000 distinct CDR3 sequences listed, roughly 6.6% were seen once. The sequenced material came from blood, either unsorted or a sorted T cell fraction (not recorded which). The receptors come from a female donor with ankylosing spondylitis or in good health (not recorded which).

This clonotype has a count of ten or more. V is TRBV7-3 and J is TRBJ2-3; a possible D gene is TRBD1 (5 bases). Germline assignment: CDR1 SGHTA and CDR2 FQGTGA. CDR3 length: 14 amino acids. Trimming cost V 2 bases and J 3 bases, with 9 bases left between them. CDR3 nucleotides: TGTGCCAGCAGCTTACAGGGTCGAACAGATACGCAGTATTTT. This encodes CASSLQGRTDTQYF.

The sample holds many counts of this clonotype. The V call is TRBV6-5, the J call TRBJ2-7; weak D call: TRBD2 (6 bases). Germline CDR1 reads MNHEY; CDR2 reads SVGAGI. This CDR3 spans 16 amino acids. V was trimmed by 2 bases and J by 6 bases, leaving 20 bases between them. The DNA for the CDR3 is TGTGCCAGCAGTTACGTGCTGGGACTCGCTCGAACCGAGCAGTACTTC. This codes for CASSYVLGLARTEQYF.

In its sample, this clonotype was seen a few times. The rearrangement joins TRBV30 to TRBJ1-1; D not resolved. In germline, CDR1 is GTSNPN, CDR2 SVGIG (reference sequence). Trimming removed 2 bases from V and 6 bases from J, with 10 bases in between. The CDR3 totals 12 residues. The CDR3 is CAWSIDTPEAFF. CDR3 nucleotide sequence: TGTGCCTGGAGTATCGATACCCCTGAAGCTTTCTTT.

There are many counts of this clonotype. The gene calls are TRBV12-3 or TRBV12-4 and TRBJ2-3; no firm D call. Trimming removed 6 bases at V and 0 bases at J, with 10 bases between. The CDR3 extends over 14 amino acids. DNA of the CDR3: TGTGCCAGCAGCCCAATGAGTAGCACAGATACGCAGTATTTT. This codes for CASSPMSSTDTQYF.

This clonotype was picked up many times. The V gene is TRBV28, the J gene TRBJ1-5, with 8 bases fitting TRBD1. Germline CDR1 reads MDHEN; CDR2 reads SYDVKM. This CDR3 contains 15 residues. Trimming at V came to 5 bases and at J to 7 bases, leaving 10 bases not matched to a gene. CDR3 region: CASSPQDRVGQPQHF. The DNA of the CDR3 is TGTGCCAGCAGTCCCCAGGACAGGGTGGGACAGCCCCAGCATTTT.

This clonotype was counted at least ten times. The V and J genes are TRBV5-1 and TRBJ2-7; D possibly matches TRBD1 or TRBD2 (5 bases each). The CDR3 spans 14 residues. Between the trimmed V and J ends, which lost 0 bases and 7 bases, there was a span of 14 bases. Germline V gives CDR1 SGHRS, CDR2 YFSETQ. The CDR3 loop reads CASSLDLSGGEQYF. CDR3 bases: TGCGCCAGCAGCTTGGATCTTAGTGGGGGAGAGCAGTACTTC.

The V call is TRBV28, the J call TRBJ2-4, with D possibly being TRBD2 (5 bases). Deletions cut 6 bases from V and 16 bases from J, with 10 bases between. The CDR3 is made up of 9 amino acids. Per the germline V gene, CDR1 is MDHEN and CDR2 is SYDVKM. The CDR3 region is CASRRREYF. For the CDR3, the DNA is TGTGCCAGCAGACGTCGGGAATACTTC.

This clonotype was detected ten times or more. V and J are TRBV5-1 and TRBJ2-1; the match to TRBD2 covers 8 bases. The germline V gene encodes CDR1 SGHRS and CDR2 YFSETQ. Germline trimming cut 5 bases from V and 11 bases from J; bases unmatched to any gene: 12. The CDR3 is 14 amino acids. The CDR3 spells CASSPGRARKQQFF. CDR3 sequence (DNA): TGCGCCAGCAGTCCCGGGAGGGCCAGAAAACAGCAGTTCTTC.

The sample holds many counts of this clonotype. The genes are TRBV20-1 and TRBJ2-1, with TRBD2 matching 7 bases. The CDR3 covers 14 residues. With V trimmed by 5 bases and J by 5 bases, 9 bases remained unmatched. The V gene's germline CDR1 is DFQATT and CDR2 SNEGSKA (reference sequence). This CDR3 reads CSADTGTTDNEQFF. DNA for the CDR3: TGCAGTGCTGATACCGGGACTACCGACAATGAGCAGTTCTTC.

At least ten counts were recorded for this clonotype. The CDR3 nucleotides read TGTGCCAGCAGCGGGGGGGCCGGTGAGACCCAGTACTTC. Its translation: CASSGGAGETQYF. The chain has TRBV9 and TRBJ2-5; possibly TRBD1 or TRBD2 for D (6 bases each). Trimming took off 3 bases at V and 5 bases at J, with 11 bases between the two ends. The CDR3 consists of 13 residues. Germline CDR1 is SGDLS and CDR2 is YYNGEE.

This clonotype was detected ten times or more. The V and J genes are TRBV20-1 and TRBJ2-2; TRBD2 matches 7 bases. Germline assignment: CDR1 DFQATT and CDR2 SNEGSKA (reference sequence). The CDR3 totals 16 residues. Germline trimming cut 3 bases from V and 4 bases from J; bases unmatched to any gene: 11. The CDR3 loop reads CSASPARGRGTGELFF. CDR3 DNA: TGCAGTGCTAGCCCCGCCCGGGGGAGGGGCACCGGGGAGCTGTTTTTT.

This clonotype was observed at least ten times. This chain joins TRBV6-1 and TRBJ2-7, with D perhaps matching TRBD1 (6 bases). Looked up from germline, CDR1 is MNHNS and CDR2 is SASEGT. The V end lost 6 bases, the J end lost 6 bases, and 18 bases lay between the germline ends. This CDR3 region has 14 residues. The CDR3 spells CASRQGTLSFEQYF. The CDR3 DNA reads as TGTGCCAGCAGGCAAGGGACACTCTCTTTCGAGCAGTACTTC.

This clonotype was observed at least ten times. The chain combines TRBV6-5 with TRBJ1-1; the match to TRBD1 covers 8 bases. Germline V CDR1 and CDR2: MNHEY, SVGAGI. After removal of 5 bases from V and 0 bases from J, the junction contained 5 bases not matched to a gene. This CDR3 has 15 residues. The DNA of the CDR3 is TGTGCCAGCAGTCACCAGGGGGCTATGAACACTGAAGCTTTCTTT. Protein sequence: CASSHQGAMNTEAFF.

This clonotype was detected many times. The rearrangement links TRBV5-1 to TRBJ2-6; D ambiguous. Germline V gene sequence: CDR1 SGHRS, CDR2 YFSETQ. Trimming removed 0 bases from V and 1 base from J, with 8 bases in between. This CDR3 spans 16 amino acids. CDR3 coding DNA: TGCGCCAGCAGCTTGGAGTTTCTTTCTGGGGCCAACGTCCTGACTTTC. Protein product: CASSLEFLSGANVLTF.

This clonotype was seen repeatedly, ten times or more. The gene calls are TRBV4-2 and TRBJ1-4; tentatively, D is TRBD1 (6 bases). The CDR3 is made up of 15 amino acids. Looked up from germline, CDR1 is LGHNA and CDR2 is YNFKEQ. V was cut by 1 base and J by 8 bases, with 14 bases left in between. DNA of the CDR3: TGTGCCAGCAGCCAAGTCAGGGGCCAAGGAGAAAAACTGTTTTTT. Its protein is CASSQVRGQGEKLFF.

This clonotype appeared many times. This chain uses TRBV25-1 with TRBJ1-1, with 11 bases that match TRBD1. Germline V lookup: CDR1 MGHDK, CDR2 SYGVNS. V dropped 2 bases and J dropped 4; count of bases not matched to a gene: 3. This CDR3 contains 15 residues. The CDR3 nucleotides read TGTGCCAGCAGTGAACCCGGGACAGGGGGCACTGAAGCTTTCTTT. Protein sequence: CASSEPGTGGTEAFF.